This paragraph covers one T cell receptor beta chain sequence. Isolated per sample were at least 7 million PBMCs. Germline V lookup: CDR1 DFQATT, CDR2 SNEGSKA (reference sequence). Trimming took 2 bases from V and 3 from J, leaving 15 bases between them. This CDR3 spans 15 amino acids. The authors ran a second PCR of roughly 6 to 12 cycles using a sample-barcoded 5' primer and a J-beta primer mix. TCRdb recomputed calls from the 5' RACE reads with MiXCR, one row per CDR3 protein. The table includes fewer than 1,000,000 distinct CDR3 sequences, around two fifths detected once. This specimen belongs to a study of blood T cells in healthy people across ages.

The sequence was obtained from a man in his sixties in good health. The sample consisted of blood. The chain is built from TRBV20-1 and TRBJ2-3; a possible D gene is TRBD1 (6 bases). In DNA, the CDR3 is TGCAGTGCTAGAAGGGCAGGGGTGGTTACAGATACGCAGTATTTT. This translates into CSARRAGVVTDTQYF.